Below, 32 T cell receptor beta chains from the same sample are listed, as sequenced in a study of naive and memory T cell subsets. An equimolar mix of two oligonucleotides served as the beta constant-region primer for TRBC1 and TRBC2. Ligated cDNA was amplified by four rounds of PCR with nested alpha and beta constant-region primers and SP2. TCRdb itself ran the UMI-ligation and nested PCR reads through MiXCR, one entry per CDR3 protein. This table has some 110,000 distinct CDR3 sequences, just over 35% appearing once. Sequencing used central memory CD4+ T cells from blood. The receptors were sampled from a human donor in good health.

V is TRBV7-8 and J is TRBJ2-1, with TRBD2 as a possible D gene (5 bases). CDR3 length: 15 residues. The V end lost 0 bases, the J end lost 5 bases, and 11 bases lay between the germline ends. Germline CDR1 is SGHVS and CDR2 is FQNEAQ. CDR3: CASSLASGLNNEQFF. The CDR3, as DNA: TGTGCCAGCAGCTTAGCCTCAGGACTGAACAATGAGCAGTTCTTC.

This clonotype occurred many times. The V gene is TRBV29-1, the J gene TRBJ2-3, with unresolved D. The V gene's germline CDR1 is SQVTM and CDR2 ANQGSEA. This CDR3 has 14 amino acids. V lost 4 bases and J 0 bases, leaving 11 bases between the germline ends. The CDR3 sequence is CSVVPSHSTDTQYF. CDR3 DNA sequence: TGCAGCGTTGTTCCTTCCCATAGCACAGATACGCAGTATTTT.

The rearrangement uses TRBV5-1 and TRBJ1-3, with D perhaps matching TRBD1 (6 bases). V lost 5 bases and J lost 2, with 14 bases in between. CDR3 length equals 15 residues. Germline V gives CDR1 SGHRS, CDR2 YFSETQ. DNA for the CDR3: TGCGCCAGCAGACCGCGGGACACCCCTGGAAACACCATATATTTT. It specifies CASRPRDTPGNTIYF.

The chain has TRBV5-1 and TRBJ2-2; 8 bases align to TRBD2. Trimming removed 4 bases from V and 2 bases from J; junction bases left unmatched: 7. Germline V gives CDR1 SGHRS, CDR2 YFSETQ. The CDR3 sequence is 16 residues long. CDR3 sequence: CASSRLSGANTGELFF. The CDR3 region has the DNA TGCGCCAGCAGCCGTCTTAGCGGGGCCAACACCGGGGAGCTGTTTTTT.

This rearrangement joins TRBV28 to TRBJ1-1; 7 bases fit TRBD1. There are 15 residues in the CDR3. After removal of 5 bases from V and 5 bases from J, the junction contained 11 bases not matched to a gene. CDR1 is MDHEN, CDR2 SYDVKM, per germline. As DNA, the CDR3 is TGTGCCAGCAGTGCGAACCGACAGGGTGGTACTGAAGCTTTCTTT. Residues: CASSANRQGGTEAFF. Full variable domain (rest looked up from reference TRBV28 and TRBJ1-1): DVKVTQSSRYLVKRTGEKVFLECVQDMDHENMFWYRQDPGLGLRLIYFSYDVKMKEKGDIPEGYSVSREKKERFSLILESASTNQTSMYLCASSANRQGGTEAFFGQGTRLTVV.

The chain employs TRBV28 and TRBJ2-7; D is unresolved. The CDR3 spans 11 residues. Trimming removed 4 bases at V and 11 bases at J, with 12 bases between. Germline V CDR1 and CDR2: MDHEN, SYDVKM. The chain's CDR3 is CASSSPHQEYF. CDR3 DNA: TGTGCCAGCAGTTCTCCCCACCAGGAGTACTTC.

This clonotype has only a few counts. Here the CDR3 DNA reads TGTGCCAGCAGCTTAGCTTGGGACACCAACACAGATACGCAGTATTTT. Translation gives CASSLAWDTNTDTQYF. V gene TRBV7-9 combines with J gene TRBJ2-3, with D possibly TRBD1 on 6 matching bases. Between the trimmed V and J ends, which lost 0 bases and 2 bases, there was a span of 12 bases. Germline V CDR1 and CDR2: SEHNR, FQNEAQ (reference sequence). This CDR3 has 16 residues.

This clonotype was seen many times. The chain has TRBV28 and TRBJ2-7, with D unresolved. Germline V gene data show CDR1 as MDHEN and CDR2 as SYDVKM. This CDR3 region has 14 residues. The germline V and J ends were trimmed by 3 bases and 2 bases, with 11 bases remaining between them. The CDR3 reads CASSLNWTPYEQYF. The CDR3 nucleotides read TGTGCCAGCAGTTTGAATTGGACCCCCTACGAGCAGTACTTC.

In this sample, this clonotype turned up a few times. V gene TRBV9 combines with J gene TRBJ2-1; the match to TRBD2 covers 12 bases. This CDR3 contains 18 residues. Germline V gene data show CDR1 as SGDLS and CDR2 as YYNGEE. V was clipped by 4 bases and J by 1 base; unmatched bases: 9. The CDR3 coding sequence is TGTGCCAGCAGCAGGCGACTAGCGGGAGACCCATCCTACAATGAGCAGTTCTTC. Translation: CASSRRLAGDPSYNEQFF.

This clonotype occurred a few times. The chain carries TRBV11-2 and TRBJ2-7; 10 positions match TRBD1. V dropped 5 bases and J dropped 4; count of bases not matched to a gene: 17. This CDR3 spans 18 amino acids. CDR1 is SGHAT, CDR2 FQNNGV, per germline. The CDR3 region has the DNA TGTGCCAGCAGCCTTAGGGGTCCATACGGGACAGGGGTATACGAGCAGTACTTC. Translating it yields CASSLRGPYGTGVYEQYF.

The V call is TRBV7-8, the J call TRBJ1-4; 7 bases are shared with TRBD1. Germline-derived CDR1 and CDR2 are SGHVS and FQNEAQ. The V segment lost 4 bases and the J segment 0 bases; nucleotides outside the gene matches: 5. The length of the CDR3 is 16 residues. The CDR3 DNA sequence: TGTGCCAGCAGCTCAAGGACAGGTCCAACTAATGAAAAACTGTTTTTT. It codes for CASSSRTGPTNEKLFF.

The chain recombines TRBV2 with TRBJ2-3; D may correspond to TRBD1 or TRBD2 (7 bases each). Trimming removed 6 bases from V and 0 bases from J, with 13 bases in between. Germline V lookup: CDR1 SNHLY, CDR2 FYNNEI. The CDR3 totals 15 residues. This CDR3 is CASRGQRGSTDTQYF. CDR3 in DNA: TGTGCCAGCAGGGGACAGCGGGGTAGCACAGATACGCAGTATTTT.

The rearrangement joins TRBV20-1 to TRBJ2-1; D is possibly TRBD2 (5 bases). Germline loops: CDR1 DFQATT, CDR2 SNEGSKA (reference sequence). The V end lost 0 bases, the J end lost 8 bases, and 17 bases lay between the germline ends. The CDR3 spans 15 residues. CDR3 DNA: TGCAGTGCTAGAGACGGACTGTTAAATTTGTATGAGCAGTTCTTC. It encodes CSARDGLLNLYEQFF.

This rearrangement joins TRBV7-8 to TRBJ2-1; D unresolved. This CDR3 spans 14 amino acids. Looked up from germline, CDR1 is SGHVS and CDR2 is FQNEAQ. V lost 5 bases to trimming and J lost 2 bases, with 10 bases between them. The DNA for the CDR3 is TGTGCCAGCAGCGGGATAACGGCCTACAATGAGCAGTTCTTC. This sequence encodes CASSGITAYNEQFF.

The chain combines TRBV28 with TRBJ2-4; D is possibly TRBD1 (6 bases). Germline-derived CDR1 and CDR2 are MDHEN and SYDVKM. Trimming took 5 bases from V and 0 from J, leaving 17 bases between them. CDR3 length: 17 amino acids. CDR3 protein: CASSHRQDSLAKNIQYF. The CDR3 coding sequence is TGTGCCAGCAGTCACCGACAGGATTCTCTAGCCAAAAACATTCAGTACTTC.

Only a few counts were recorded for this clonotype. The chain links TRBV29-1 to TRBJ2-2; D ambiguous. The CDR3 is 12 amino acids. Germline V gene sequence: CDR1 SQVTM, CDR2 ANQGSEA. V lost 4 bases and J 6 bases, leaving 9 bases between the germline ends. The chain's CDR3 is CSVAHVSGELFF. The CDR3 coding sequence is TGCAGCGTTGCTCACGTATCCGGGGAGCTGTTTTTT.

In its sample, this clonotype ranks as medium-sized (0.01 to 0.1%). The V gene is TRBV29-1, the J gene TRBJ2-7; possibly TRBD1 for D (6 bases). Per the germline V gene, CDR1 is SQVTM and CDR2 is ANQGSEA. V was cut by 5 bases and J by 4 bases, with 18 bases left in between. The CDR3 is made up of 14 amino acids. The CDR3 DNA reads as TGCAGCGTTAACAGGGCTCCTAACCTTTACGAGCAGTACTTC. Translated: CSVNRAPNLYEQYF.

The rearrangement joins TRBV28 to TRBJ2-1; 7 positions match TRBD2. V lost 4 bases and J lost 8; bases outside the gene matches: 8. There are 14 residues in the CDR3. Germline V gene lookup returns CDR1 MDHEN and CDR2 SYDVKM. The DNA for the CDR3 is TGTGCCAGCAGTTCCCTGGCGGGAGCCGATGAGCAGTTCTTC. Protein sequence: CASSSLAGADEQFF. Using reference TRBV28 and TRBJ2-1 for the parts outside the CDR3, the full variable domain is DVKVTQSSRYLVKRTGEKVFLECVQDMDHENMFWYRQDPGLGLRLIYFSYDVKMKEKGDIPEGYSVSREKKERFSLILESASTNQTSMYLCASSSLAGADEQFFGPGTRLTVL.

The chain has TRBV19 and TRBJ1-4; D is ambiguous. This CDR3 spans 14 amino acids. V was clipped by 8 bases and J by 10 bases, with 20 bases between them. CDR1 is LNHDA and CDR2 is SQIVND in the germline V gene (reference sequence). The CDR3 loop reads CASSYGPVEGKLFF. For the CDR3, the DNA is TGTGCCAGTTCTTACGGACCGGTGGAGGGAAAACTGTTTTTT.

The chain carries TRBV5-4 and TRBJ2-7, with TRBD1 identical over 8 bases. Germline CDR1 SGHNT, CDR2 YYREEE (reference sequence). The junction had 5 bases not matched to a gene; V was cut back by 4 bases and J by 2 bases. The CDR3 runs to 14 residues. The CDR3, as DNA: TGTGCCAGCAGCGGCGGACAGGGAACCTACGAGCAGTACTTC. Translating gives CASSGGQGTYEQYF.

This clonotype showed up just a few times. The chain links TRBV7-2 to TRBJ2-1, with 8 positions matching TRBD2. The CDR3 has 15 amino acids. Germline-derived CDR1 and CDR2 are SGHTA and FQGNSA. Germline trimming cut 5 bases from V and 7 bases from J; bases unmatched to any gene: 10. Written as DNA, the CDR3 is TGTGCCAGCAGCCTTCTCACGGGACTAGTAAATGAGCAGTTCTTC. Amino acids: CASSLLTGLVNEQFF.

Only a few counts were recorded for this clonotype. V gene TRBV6-1 combines with J gene TRBJ2-7; the D call may be TRBD1 or TRBD2 (5 bases each). CDR3 size: 13 residues. The germline CDR1 and CDR2 sequences are MNHNS and SASEGT. V shed 6 bases and J shed 4 bases, with 13 bases lying between them. The CDR3 DNA reads TGTGCCAGCAGGAGGGGTAATATATACGAGCAGTACTTC. Amino acids: CASRRGNIYEQYF.

V and J are TRBV7-6 and TRBJ2-1; 12 bases map to TRBD2. The CDR3 runs to 19 residues. V trimming: 0 bases; J trimming: 0 bases; junction bases outside the gene matches: 6. CDR1 is SGHVS, CDR2 FNYEAQ, per germline. CDR3 sequence reads: CASSLAGLAGRSSYNEQFF. DNA for the CDR3: TGTGCCAGCAGCTTAGCGGGACTAGCGGGCCGAAGCTCCTACAATGAGCAGTTCTTC.

This chain uses TRBV18 with TRBJ2-3; D is uncertain. The germline V and J ends were trimmed by 5 bases and 1 base, with 10 bases remaining between them. Per the germline V gene, CDR1 is KGHSH and CDR2 is LQKENI. The CDR3 has 14 amino acids. The DNA of the CDR3 is TGTGCCAGCTCATCGACGACACGCACAGATACGCAGTATTTT. It yields the protein CASSSTTRTDTQYF.

The chain couples TRBV5-1 to TRBJ2-7; either TRBD1 or TRBD2 may supply D (5 bases each). The CDR3 runs 16 residues. The germline CDR1 and CDR2 sequences are SGHRS and YFSETQ. The V end was cut by 2 bases, the J end by 6 bases, with 21 bases between. CDR3 bases: TGCGCCAGCAGCTTTGTATCAGGGACCGGGGCTCTCGAGCAGTACTTC. Amino acid sequence: CASSFVSGTGALEQYF. Drawing the rest from reference TRBV5-1 and TRBJ2-7, the complete variable domain is KAGVTQTPRYLIKTRGQQVTLSCSPISGHRSVSWYQQTPGQGLQFLFEYFSETQRNKGNFPGRFSGRQFSNSRSEMNVSTLELGDSALYLCASSFVSGTGALEQYFGPGTRLTVT.

This clonotype has more than one count but fewer than ten. The chain has TRBV20-1 and TRBJ2-3; 7 nucleotides line up with TRBD1. CDR1 and CDR2 (germline): DFQATT, SNEGSKA (reference sequence). CDR3 length equals 13 residues. Germline trimming cut 6 bases from V and 4 bases from J; bases unmatched to any gene: 7. The CDR3 reads CSATGVRADTQYF. The CDR3 nucleotides read TGCAGTGCCACAGGGGTCCGGGCAGATACGCAGTATTTT.

This clonotype was found a few times. J is TRBJ2-1 and V is TRBV7-2; D possibly corresponds to TRBD2 (5 bases). CDR3 length: 14 residues. Trimming stripped 1 base from V and 5 bases from J, with 9 bases between. CDR1 and CDR2 from the germline V gene are SGHTA and FQGNSA. The CDR3 here is CASSLGLRDNEQFF. DNA of the CDR3: TGTGCCAGCAGCTTAGGGTTGCGGGACAATGAGCAGTTCTTC.

The V gene is TRBV28, the J gene TRBJ2-5, with 8 bases matching TRBD2. The CDR3 is 13 amino acids. Looked up from germline, CDR1 is MDHEN and CDR2 is SYDVKM. J gave up 4 bases and V 6 bases, and 4 bases lay outside the gene matches. The CDR3 loop is CASRKLAVETQYF. DNA of the CDR3: TGTGCCAGCAGGAAACTAGCGGTAGAGACCCAGTACTTC.

On this clonotype: The junction does not match germline at one end; this may be a read error. The rearrangement joins TRBV7-2 to TRBJ1-5; TRBD1 matches at 8 bases. Per the germline V gene, CDR1 is SGHTA and CDR2 is FQGNSA. The CDR3 loop spans 15 amino acids. The CDR3 DNA reads as TGTGCCAGCAGCTCCGACAGGGGTAGCGATCAGCCCCAGCATTTT. This sequence encodes CASSSDRGSDQPQHF. Combining the CDR3 with reference TRBV7-2 and TRBJ1-5 gives the whole variable domain GAGVSQSPSNKVTEKGKDVELRCDPISGHTALYWYRQSLGQGLEFLIYFQGNSAPDKSGLPSDRFSAERTGGSVSTLTIQRTQQEDSAVYLCASSSDRGSDQPQHFGDGTRLSIL.

The chain couples TRBV2 to TRBJ2-3; 12 nucleotides agree with TRBD2. The V segment lost 5 bases and the J segment 3 bases; nucleotides outside the gene matches: 9. The CDR3 runs 17 residues. Germline lookup yields CDR1 SNHLY and CDR2 FYNNEI. In nucleotides, the CDR3 is TGTGCCAGCAGTCGACGGCTAGCGGGAGGGCCGACAGATACGCAGTATTTT. Protein: CASSRRLAGGPTDTQYF.

A few counts support this clonotype. The gene calls are TRBV7-6 and TRBJ2-3; 8 bases match TRBD2. The V segment lost 10 bases and the J segment 3 bases; nucleotides outside the gene matches: 9. The CDR3 has 14 amino acids. The germline V gene encodes CDR1 SGHVS and CDR2 FNYEAQ. CDR3 loop: CATGRGGRTDTQYF. CDR3 nucleotides: TGTGCCACCGGCCGGGGGGGGAGGACAGATACGCAGTATTTT.

This clonotype was found a few times. This sequence joins TRBV4-3 and TRBJ1-5; D might be TRBD1 (6 bases). There are 15 residues in the CDR3. Between the trimmed V and J ends, which lost 1 base and 9 bases, there was a span of 16 bases. Germline CDR1 reads LGHNA; CDR2 reads YSLEER. The CDR3 DNA reads as TGCGCCAGCAGCCAAGGACTACAGGGAGACGGGCCCCAGCATTTT. It specifies CASSQGLQGDGPQHF.